These 5 T cell receptor beta chains share one sample of origin, sequenced in a study of shared clonotypes between healthy human individuals. The repertoire was sequenced with immunoSEQ multiplex PCR; TCRdb's copy has only in-frame clones and lacks some. In the table there are over a million clones, approximately 97% of which are singletons. Material: naive CD4+ T cells sorted from blood. Regarding subset: CD45RA+ positively selected. The origin of the receptors is a man aged 30 to 39 in good health.

V and J are TRBV6-5 and TRBJ2-5; D call uncertain. Gene TRBJ2-7 matches the end of the DNA better, so the J call may be wrong. The germline V gene encodes CDR1 MNHEY and CDR2 SVGAGI. The CDR3 sequence is 12 residues long. The CDR3 here is CATRSGSYEQYF. The CDR3 DNA is TGTGCCACCCGGTCGGGCTCCTACGAGCAGTACTTC.

The chain uses TRBV5-1 and TRBJ2-5; 15 bases align to TRBD2. The CDR3 consists of 15 residues. Looked up from germline, CDR1 is SGHRS and CDR2 is YFSETQ. Trimming cost V 4 bases and J 5 bases; bases outside gene matches: 3. The CDR3 DNA sequence: TGCGCCAGCAGCCCCGGGACTAGCGGGAGGGAGACCCAGTACTTC. Protein product: CASSPGTSGRETQYF.

With regard to this clone: One end of the junction fails to match germline, which may point to a read error. J is TRBJ2-5 and V is TRBV7-7; TRBD1 aligns across 7 bases. Germline V CDR1 and CDR2: SSHAT, FNYEAQ (reference sequence). The CDR3 loop spans 13 amino acids. The CDR3 here is CASSRDRQETQYF. The CDR3 bases are TGTGCTAGCAGCCGGGACAGACAAGAGACCCAGTACTTC.

In its sample, this clone was seen once. The chain carries TRBV2 and TRBJ2-5; D remains ambiguous. This CDR3 region has 15 residues. V gave up 8 bases and J gave up 0 bases, with 16 bases separating them. Germline V lookup: CDR1 SNHLY, CDR2 FYNNEI. DNA of the CDR3: TGTGCCAGCGGACGAGCGACGCTCTACCAAGAGACCCAGTACTTC. This encodes CASGRATLYQETQYF. The variable domain in full, completed from reference TRBV2 and TRBJ2-5, reads EPEVTQTPSHQVTQMGQEVILRCVPISNHLYFYWYRQILGQKVEFLVSFYNNEISEKSEIFDDQFSVERPDGSNFTLKIRSTKLEDSAMYFCASGRATLYQETQYFGPGTRLLVL.

The genes are TRBV5-1 and TRBJ2-5; D remains unclear. V was cut by 0 bases and J by 4 bases, with 13 bases left in between. CDR1 is SGHRS, CDR2 YFSETQ, per germline. The CDR3 extends over 15 amino acids. For the CDR3, the DNA is TGCGCCAGCAGCTTGGCGGCGGAAGGAGTAGAGACCCAGTACTTC. Protein sequence: CASSLAAEGVETQYF. The full variable domain, in which reference TRBV5-1 and TRBJ2-5 provide the parts outside the CDR3, is KAGVTQTPRYLIKTRGQQVTLSCSPISGHRSVSWYQQTPGQGLQFLFEYFSETQRNKGNFPGRFSGRQFSNSRSEMNVSTLELGDSALYLCASSLAAEGVETQYFGPGTRLLVL.